This record covers a single T cell receptor (beta chain). Per the original data handling: Using reference gene primer amplification, nucleated cell counts were estimated. Clones were read by immunoSEQ multiplex PCR, and TCRdb kept only the in-frame ones, dropping some. The V and J calls and the clone size are those of that table, but D and trimming were determined from the DNA. Of roughly 100,000 clones detected, approximately 72% appear once; the ten largest clones hold roughly 21%. The sample comes from a study of blood T cell repertoires in COVID-19. In the study overall: Samples taken during acute and convalescent COVID-19 were collected in the United States, Italy and Spain.

V was clipped by 4 bases and J by 4 bases; unmatched bases: 3. This CDR3 spans 14 amino acids. Per germline, CDR1 SGHNT and CDR2 YYREEE (reference sequence). This clonotype was obtained from a woman aged 70-85 years with acute or convalescent COVID-19. This sequence joins TRBV5-4 and TRBJ1-4, with 8 bases lining up with TRBD1. Sample: peripheral blood. CDR3 DNA: TGTGCCAGCAGCGCGGACAGGGTTAATGAAAAACTGTTTTTT. Translation gives CASSADRVNEKLFF.